This paragraph covers one T cell receptor (beta chain) sequence. As a fraction of the sample, this clone is medium-sized (0.01 to 0.1%). Its binding antigen is unknown. No much larger clone is present one base from it, and per-base qualities are unavailable. The immunoSEQ Assay was used to immunosequence TCRbeta CDR3 regions from genomic DNA. Before high-throughput sequencing, the genomic DNA was amplified using bias-controlled multiplex PCR. As for the authors' bioinformatics: To quantify the absolute abundance of each unique TCRbeta CDR3 region, the sequences were collapsed and filtered. Clonality, defined as 1 minus Pielou's evenness, was calculated using only productive rearrangements. A previously published method was used to identify clones with significantly greater frequencies in on-treatment samples than in baseline samples. Entries here come from immuneACCESS through TCRdb and include only in-frame sequences with V and J called. Some clones fail to appear in such tables; in the studies checked, an unresolved V gene covers under half of the shortfall, and the cause of the remainder is unknown. V and J calls and clone size are given by that table; D and trimming were obtained from the DNA. The sample has approximately 20,000 clones on record, approximately 60% of them singletons. The biggest ten clones account for around 17% of the sample.

The CDR1 and CDR2 encoded by the germline V gene are SGHRS and YFSETQ. Cut back by 7 bases and 4 bases, the V and J ends lie 17 bases apart. From cysteine to phenylalanine, the CDR3 is 14 amino acids long. Only the CDR3 region is kept as DNA, spanning 42 bases read in frame from base 1. This sample was taken from a study of sequential checkpoint blockade in melanoma (dated by TCRdb to 2018 to 2020). Context from the whole study: Patients were assigned by 1:1 randomization to either first-line nivolumab followed by ipilimumab (arm A) or ipilimumab followed by nivolumab (arm B). Maintenance nivolumab was given following each of the two trial sequences. General findings and caveats noted by the study authors: Validation of the response-prediction model combining TCR metrics and mutation burden is needed in larger, independent patient cohorts.

Taken with the paper, the label for treatment or condition translates to: randomized to nivolumab then ipilimumab (arm A) or the reverse (arm B). None of the trial patients had been given prior DNA-damaging chemotherapy. Thawed PBMCs were sorted on a FACS Aria II flow cytometer to isolate live CD3+CD8+ cells negative for CD19 and CD56. The samples were obtained from melanoma patients enrolled in CheckMate 064, an open-label, randomized phase II trial testing sequential checkpoint blockade. Peripheral blood mononuclear cells were obtained through leukapheresis, purified using Ficoll-Paque, and frozen in human serum containing approximately 9.3% DMSO. Right after sorting, the blood CD3+CD8+ cells were verified to be >95% pure, and DNA extraction followed.

The material sequenced was CD8+ T cells sorted from blood (inferred from file names), taken from a patient given nivolumab and ipilimumab in sequence. The source of this sequence is a human donor with melanoma. In this chain, TRBV5-1 is recombined with TRBJ1-2; the D region possibly corresponds to TRBD1 (5 bases align). The CDR3 has the sequence CASSPGGSSYGYTF. The sequence in DNA is TGCGCCAGCTCTCCGGGGGGATCCAGCTATGGCTACACCTTC.